Described below is a single T cell receptor beta chain sequence and its context. What it recognizes is unknown. A read error may account for a junction end that differs from germline. The sample comes from a study of T cells after posttransplantation cyclophosphamide. Some clones are missing from TCRdb's copy, which holds only in-frame ones; the method was immunoSEQ multiplex PCR. The sample shows 20,000 to 25,000 clones, none of them appearing just once. This CDR3 spans 13 amino acids. Per germline, CDR1 SGHRS and CDR2 YFSETQ. Study-wide findings and caveats: Blood and skin or GI T cell repertoires showed limited TRB overlap. After PTCy, TRB diversity resembled that of CNI/methotrexate controls. Donor CD8+ memory clones often dominated recipient blood repertoires at later times.

Peripheral blood was collected from the related graft donor on the marrow donation day. Source material: PBMCs. This chain connects TRBV5-1 to TRBJ1-1; 8 bases are a match to TRBD1. The TCR originated in a woman aged 55-69 years in good health, CMV-negative, and a related stem cell transplant donor. The CDR3 region is CASSRTGWTEAFF. The CDR3 DNA follows: TGTGCCAGCAGCAGGACAGGGTGGACTGAAGCTTTCTTT.